This T cell receptor beta chain was captured in a study of T cells in Graves' hyperthyroidism and ophthalmopathy. Points from the study as a whole: Using 13 V-J features, a model discriminated ophthalmopathy from stable hyperthyroidism.

A single count supports this clonotype. Its specificity is not known. The authors deemed Graves' hyperthyroidism stable absent ophthalmopathy progression within 18 months. Germline CDR1 MGHRA, CDR2 YSYEKL. V was cut by 0 bases and J by 0 bases, with 12 bases left in between. The CDR3 length is 16 residues. TCR beta CDR3 regions were amplified from RNA transcripts. The HTBI primer set served for first-round RT-PCR of the TCR CDR3. MiXCR was run by TCRdb on the multiplex PCR reads, yielding one entry per CDR3 protein. Here the sample spans roughly 740,000 distinct CDR3 sequences, roughly 15% being singletons.

This clonotype originated in a man in his late teens or twenties with Graves' hyperthyroidism. This sequence joins TRBV4-1 and TRBJ2-7, with a tentative D call TRBD1 (5 bases). Sequences were obtained from blood. The CDR3 here is CASSQDEGVGSYEQYF. The CDR3 bases are TGCGCCAGCAGCCAAGATGAAGGGGTCGGCTCCTACGAGCAGTACTTC.